This TCR beta chain is from a study of blood T cell repertoires in COVID-19. About the research overall: From the United States, Italy and Spain came samples of acute and convalescent COVID-19. Nucleic acid was either cDNA or gDNA, and it came from T cells, B-cell-depleted T cells, or PBMCs.

CDR1 and CDR2 (germline): LNHDA, SQIVND (reference sequence). V trimming: 8 bases; J trimming: 7 bases; junction bases outside the gene matches: 12. The CDR3 contains 15 residues. Some clones are missing from TCRdb's copy, which holds only in-frame ones; the method was immunoSEQ multiplex PCR. The sample has tens of thousands of clones, 80% to 85% seen once. The origin of this receptor is a man between 70 and 80 years old with acute or convalescent COVID-19. The sequencing sample was made of peripheral blood. V and J are TRBV19 and TRBJ1-5; 9 positions agree with TRBD1. The CDR3 region is CASGNRQGEYQPQHF. CDR3 DNA sequence: TGTGCCAGTGGGAATCGACAGGGGGAGTACCAGCCCCAGCATTTT.